One and the same sample provided the 10 T cell receptor beta chains below, sequenced in a study of control samples from healthy donors and cancer patients. This table comes from immunoSEQ multiplex PCR, and its TCRdb copy is limited to in-frame clones, with some not included. The sample has about 44,000 clones; 70% to 90% are singletons. The sequenced sample was PBMCs. The receptors come from a woman aged 55-70 years with lung cancer.

The chain carries TRBV29-1 and TRBJ1-2, with 12 bases aligning to TRBD1. The CDR3 sequence is 13 residues long. With V trimmed by 7 bases and J by 6 bases, 6 bases remained unmatched. Looked up from germline, CDR1 is SQVTM and CDR2 is ANQGSEA. CDR3 DNA: TGCAGCGGGGGGGGACAGGGGGCGGATGGCTACACCTTC. Protein: CSGGGQGADGYTF. Filled out from reference TRBV29-1 and TRBJ1-2, the complete variable domain reads SAVISQKPSRDICQRGTSLTIQCQVDSQVTMMFWYRQQPGQSLTLIATANQGSEATYESGFVIDKFPISRPNLTFSTLTVSNMSPEDSSIYLCSGGGQGADGYTFGSGTRLTVV.

V and J are TRBV13 and TRBJ1-1; D uncertain. The length of the CDR3 is 14 residues. Trimming left V 8 bases short and J 5 bases short, with 18 bases between. CDR1 and CDR2 from the germline V gene are PRHDT and FYEKMQ (reference sequence). The DNA of the CDR3 is TGTGCCAGCCGAACCGGGCCTCTATGGACTGAAGCTTTCTTT. It is translated as CASRTGPLWTEAFF.

V and J are TRBV5-1 and TRBJ1-3, with D unclear. The CDR3 is made up of 14 amino acids. V was shortened by 0 bases and J by 2 bases, with 6 bases between the two germline ends. Germline CDR1 and CDR2: SGHRS and YFSETQ. Here the CDR3 reads CASSLEAPGNTIYF. CDR3 nucleotide sequence: TGCGCCAGCAGCTTGGAGGCGCCTGGAAACACCATATATTTT.

The chain uses TRBV28 and TRBJ1-4, with D unresolved. Per the germline V gene, CDR1 is MDHEN and CDR2 is SYDVKM. V was trimmed by 3 bases and J by 11 bases, leaving 22 bases between them. The CDR3 is 16 residues long. CDR3 nucleotides: TGTGCCAGCAGTTTCAACCCAGTGAGTGTGACGTCGAAACTGTTTTTT. The encoded protein is CASSFNPVSVTSKLFF.

V and J are TRBV10-3 and TRBJ2-1; TRBD1 might be the D (7 bases). CDR1 and CDR2 (germline): ENHRY, SYGVKD. The V end lost 3 bases, the J end lost 1 base, and 13 bases lay between the germline ends. This CDR3 has 16 residues. CDR3 sequence: CAISDGPGGSYNEQFF. CDR3 nucleotides: TGTGCCATCAGTGACGGGCCAGGGGGGTCCTACAATGAGCAGTTCTTC.

V and J are TRBV10-3 and TRBJ1-1; D is undetermined. The ends were cut back, 6 bases at V and 0 bases at J, with 23 bases in the middle. Germline V CDR1 and CDR2: ENHRY, SYGVKD. The CDR3 extends over 18 amino acids. The CDR3 region has the DNA TGTGCCATCAGGTCCTTTAGTACCCACAACATGATGAACACTGAAGCTTTCTTT. It translates to CAIRSFSTHNMMNTEAFF.

The V call is TRBV4-1, the J call TRBJ2-2, with TRBD1 identical over 7 bases. V shed 3 bases, J shed 3 bases, and the junction held 7 bases outside the gene matches. There are 16 residues in the CDR3. The germline gives CDR1 MGHRA, CDR2 YSYEKL. CDR3 in amino acids: CASSHHGTVDTGELFF. CDR3 sequence (DNA): TGCGCCAGCAGCCATCATGGGACAGTCGACACCGGGGAGCTGTTTTTT.

The V gene is TRBV3-1 (or the pseudogene TRBV3-2), the J gene TRBJ2-7; TRBD1 might be the D (5 bases). The V end was cut by 2 bases, the J end by 2 bases, with 10 bases between. This CDR3 has 14 residues. In germline, CDR1 is LGHDT, CDR2 YNNKEL (reference sequence). For the CDR3, the DNA is TGTGCCAGCAGCCAATCCAGGGCCACCTACGAGCAGTACTTC. This sequence encodes CASSQSRATYEQYF.

This clone was seen just once. This chain joins TRBV30 and TRBJ2-5; D is unresolved. Deletions cut 3 bases from V and 1 base from J, with 12 bases between. This CDR3 comprises 14 residues. Looked up from germline, CDR1 is GTSNPN and CDR2 is SVGIG (reference sequence). The CDR3 nucleotides are TGTGCCTGGAGAAGGAGACTGAGCCAAGAGACCCAGTACTTC. Amino acid sequence: CAWRRRLSQETQYF.

This clone was seen only a few times. The rearrangement links TRBV5-4 to TRBJ2-1, with 7 bases that match TRBD2. The CDR3 loop spans 17 amino acids. The germline V gene encodes CDR1 SGHNT and CDR2 YYREEE (reference sequence). V trimming: 2 bases; J trimming: 0 bases; junction bases outside the gene matches: 8. The CDR3 loop reads CASSFKSGVSSYNEQFF. The CDR3 DNA follows: TGTGCCAGCAGCTTTAAAAGCGGGGTGAGCTCCTACAATGAGCAGTTCTTC.